This TCR beta chain is from a study of OX40 agonist ivuxolimab in advanced cancers. Study-wide points: In the 0.1-3.0 mg/kg groups, partial responders showed among the lowest expansion.

Of note for this clone: No antigen is known for it.

The table came from immunoSEQ multiplex PCR; TCRdb's copy has only in-frame clones and leaves some out. The table has under 70,000 clones, 70% to 90% seen once. The CDR3 length is 15 residues. Germline V gene lookup returns CDR1 SGHKS and CDR2 YYEKEE (reference sequence). The trim removed 3 bases at V and 10 bases at J, leaving 11 bases unmatched. The sample consisted of CD4+ or CD8+ T cells sorted from blood, taken in a trial of the OX40 agonist ivuxolimab. The receptor was derived from an adult with an advanced solid tumor such as melanoma, head and neck, liver or kidney cancer. J is TRBJ2-3 and V is TRBV5-5, with TRBD2 identical over 10 bases. CDR3 region: CASSSTSGVPMPQYF. The DNA for the CDR3 is TGTGCCAGCAGCTCTACTAGCGGGGTTCCGATGCCGCAGTATTTT.